This entry describes one T cell receptor beta chain. Its antigen is unknown. No base-level quality is on record; no much larger clone is a single base apart. This sample was included in a study of T cell changes during pregnancy in multiple sclerosis (dated by TCRdb to the late 2010s). Regarding the research as a whole: The study looked at changes in the T cell repertoire across pregnancy in women with multiple sclerosis.

Library preparation was by the immunoSEQ multiplex PCR assay. The immuneACCESS repertoire file appears here via TCRdb, limited to in-frame rearrangements. These files lack a portion of the clones; in checked studies, under half of the deficit traces to unresolved V genes, and the cause of the others is not known. The sample profile shows 68,000 or so clones; approximately 90% of them were found once. 1.3% to 1.5% of the sample is in the top ten clones. Germline trimming: 5 bases from V, 7 bases from J; junction bases outside gene matches: 8. The CDR3 covers 14 residues, taking in both the cysteine and the phenylalanine. The CDR3 DNA has 42 bases and is translated from base 1. The germline V gene sets CDR1 to MNHNS and CDR2 to SASEGT.

Sequences were derived from peripheral blood, sampled in the second trimester of pregnancy. The TCR originated in a female donor in good health, enrolled as a control in a pregnancy study. Recombination linked TRBV6-1 to TRBJ1-5; 7 central bases correspond to TRBD1. The DNA sequence reads TGTGCCAGCAGTTTCCGACAGGGACGGCAGCCCCAGCATTTT. It codes for CASSFRQGRQPQHF.